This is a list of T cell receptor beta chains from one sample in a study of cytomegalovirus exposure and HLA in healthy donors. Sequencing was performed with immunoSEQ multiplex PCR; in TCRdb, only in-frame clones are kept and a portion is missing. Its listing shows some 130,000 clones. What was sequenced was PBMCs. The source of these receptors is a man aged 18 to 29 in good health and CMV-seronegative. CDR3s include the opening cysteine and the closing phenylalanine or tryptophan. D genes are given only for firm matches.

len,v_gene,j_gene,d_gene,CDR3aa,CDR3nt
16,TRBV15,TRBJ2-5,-,CATSRDRGRGGETQYF,TGTGCCACCAGCAGAGATCGTGGCAGGGGAGGGGAGACCCAGTACTTC
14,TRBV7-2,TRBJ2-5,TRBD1,CASSPDRVGETQYF,TGTGCCAGCAGCCCAGACAGGGTTGGGGAGACCCAGTACTTC
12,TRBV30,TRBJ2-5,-,CAWSERGETQYF,TGTGCCTGGAGTGAAAGGGGAGAGACCCAGTACTTC
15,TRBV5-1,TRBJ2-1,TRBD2,CASSLGTSSYNEQFF,TGCGCCAGCAGCTTGGGGACTAGCTCCTACAATGAGCAGTTCTTC
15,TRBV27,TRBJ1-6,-,CASRQSGPPNSPLHF,TGTGCCAGCAGACAATCTGGCCCCCCTAATTCACCCCTCCACTTT
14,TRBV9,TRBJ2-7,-,CASSVAQGLYEQYF,TGTGCCAGCAGCGTAGCCCAGGGCCTATACGAGCAGTACTTC
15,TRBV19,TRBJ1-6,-,CASSLRRGSNSPLHF,TGTGCCAGTAGCCTACGGAGGGGATCGAATTCACCCCTCCACTTT
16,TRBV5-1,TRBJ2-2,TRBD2,CASSPSGRTDTGELFF,TGCGCCAGCAGTCCTAGCGGGAGGACGGACACCGGGGAGCTGTTTTTT
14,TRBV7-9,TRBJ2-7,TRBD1,CASSRTGLSYEQYF,TGTGCCAGCAGCCGGACAGGGTTATCCTACGAGCAGTACTTC
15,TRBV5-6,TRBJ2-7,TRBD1,CASSLAPGQGYEQYF,TGTGCCAGCAGCTTGGCACCGGGACAGGGGTACGAGCAGTACTTC
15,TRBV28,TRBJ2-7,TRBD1,CASSLAAAGGYEQYF,TGTGCCAGCAGTTTGGCGGCCGCAGGGGGCTACGAGCAGTACTTC
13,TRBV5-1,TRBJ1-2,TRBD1,CASSKGQNYGYTF,TGCGCCAGCAGCAAGGGACAGAACTATGGCTACACCTTC
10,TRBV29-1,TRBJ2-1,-,CSVDSYPKFF,TGCAGCGTGGACTCCTACCCCAAGTTCTTC
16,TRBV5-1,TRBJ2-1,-,CASSLGSSANYNEQFF,TGCGCCAGCAGCTTGGGATCTAGCGCCAACTACAATGAGCAGTTCTTC
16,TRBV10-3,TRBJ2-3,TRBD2,CAISESWLAGLSTQYF,TGTGCCATCAGTGAGTCGTGGTTAGCGGGTCTATCTACGCAGTATTTT
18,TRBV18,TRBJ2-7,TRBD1,CASSAIRPGTGNTYEQYF,TGTGCCAGCTCAGCGATTCGACCAGGGACAGGGAATACGTACGAGCAGTACTTC
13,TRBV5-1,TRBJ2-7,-,CASSLGEAYEQYF,TGCGCCAGCAGCTTGGGCGAAGCCTACGAGCAGTACTTC
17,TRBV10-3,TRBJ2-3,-,CAISESLSGLYTDTQYF,TGTGCCATCAGTGAGTCGCTTTCGGGACTGTACACAGATACGCAGTATTTT